These 16 T cell receptor beta chains originate from one sample sequenced in a study of control samples from healthy donors and cancer patients. Assay used: immunoSEQ multiplex PCR; TCRdb lists only in-frame clones, some missing. The sample has about 250,000 clones, around 79% seen once. Sequencing was performed on PBMCs. These TCRs come from a woman aged 55 to 70 with lung cancer.

The chain is built from TRBV5-1 and TRBJ2-3; no clear D. Germline CDR1 reads SGHRS; CDR2 reads YFSETQ. The CDR3 contains 15 residues. Trimming left V 3 bases short and J 4 bases short, with 15 bases between. Here the CDR3 DNA reads TGCGCCAGCAGCTCCCTCCTAGAAGGTGCAGATACGCAGTATTTT. Translating gives CASSSLLEGADTQYF.

This sequence joins TRBV5-1 and TRBJ1-1; TRBD1 matches at 9 bases. V shed 3 bases, J shed 6 bases, and the junction held 3 bases outside the gene matches. CDR1 is SGHRS and CDR2 is YFSETQ in the germline V gene. The CDR3 is made up of 13 amino acids. The CDR3, as DNA: TGCGCCAGCAGCTGGGACAGGGTCGCTGAAGCTTTCTTT. Amino acid sequence: CASSWDRVAEAFF. Drawing the rest from reference TRBV5-1 and TRBJ1-1, the complete variable domain is KAGVTQTPRYLIKTRGQQVTLSCSPISGHRSVSWYQQTPGQGLQFLFEYFSETQRNKGNFPGRFSGRQFSNSRSEMNVSTLELGDSALYLCASSWDRVAEAFFGQGTRLTVV.

V is TRBV2 and J is TRBJ1-6; 7 bases agree with TRBD1. V shed 4 bases and J 14 bases; nucleotides not matched to a gene: 11. In germline, CDR1 is SNHLY, CDR2 FYNNEI. The CDR3 consists of 14 residues. CDR3 region: CASSAGTAFGALHF. The CDR3 DNA reads as TGTGCCAGCAGTGCCGGGACAGCTTTCGGTGCCCTCCACTTT.

V is TRBV2 and J is TRBJ2-7; TRBD1 aligns across 9 bases. CDR1 and CDR2 from the germline V gene are SNHLY and FYNNEI. The CDR3 is made up of 15 amino acids. The V and J ends lost 7 bases and 2 bases, in that order; junction bases with no gene match: 9. CDR3 in DNA: TGTGCCAGCACCCTACAGGGACAGGGACCCTACGAGCAGTACTTC. Translated: CASTLQGQGPYEQYF.

V gene TRBV11-2 combines with J gene TRBJ2-7; TRBD2 might be the D (5 bases). Germline V lookup: CDR1 SGHAT, CDR2 FQNNGV. Trimming shortened V by 2 bases and J by 5 bases, and 13 bases separated the two germline ends. The CDR3 is 14 residues long. CDR3 nucleotides: TGTGCCAGCAGCTTATCCCTAGCTCTGAACGAGCAGTACTTC. It yields the protein CASSLSLALNEQYF.

The chain uses TRBV3-1 (or the pseudogene TRBV3-2) and TRBJ1-2; maybe TRBD1 (5 bases). The CDR3 sequence is 13 residues long. The V gene lost 4 bases and the J gene lost 5 bases, with 11 bases spanning the gap. The germline gives CDR1 LGHDT, CDR2 YNNKEL (reference sequence). CDR3 bases: TGTGCCAGCAGCCCTCAGGGAGGGTATGGCTACACCTTC. It yields the protein CASSPQGGYGYTF.

A remark on this clone: Other DNA sequences of this sample code for an identical CDR3. This chain connects TRBV5-1 to TRBJ1-3; D remains ambiguous. V was shortened by 4 bases and J by 0 bases, with 14 bases between the two germline ends. The length of the CDR3 is 16 residues. Germline V CDR1 and CDR2: SGHRS, YFSETQ. CDR3 sequence reads: CASSLVPVFSGNTIYF. In DNA form, the CDR3 reads TGCGCCAGCAGCCTTGTCCCGGTGTTCTCTGGAAACACCATATATTTT.

This clone occurred once. The chain couples TRBV2 to TRBJ1-1; 7 bases fit TRBD1. CDR1 SNHLY and CDR2 FYNNEI come from the germline V gene. V was clipped by 2 bases and J by 3 bases; unmatched bases: 3. This CDR3 has 14 residues. The CDR3 region has the DNA TGTGCCAGCAGTGAATTAGGACAGGACACTGAAGCTTTCTTT. Residues: CASSELGQDTEAFF.

J is TRBJ2-6 and V is TRBV19; D uncertain. The germline V gene encodes CDR1 LNHDA and CDR2 SQIVND (reference sequence). The ends were cut back, 1 base at V and 0 bases at J, with 7 bases in the middle. The CDR3 is 16 residues long. The CDR3 sequence is CASSIGTGSGANVLTF. CDR3 in DNA: TGTGCCAGTAGTATAGGTACCGGCTCTGGGGCCAACGTCCTGACTTTC.

J is TRBJ1-1 and V is TRBV5-1; 8 bases agree with TRBD1. V gave up 4 bases and J gave up 1 base; unmatched junction bases: 6. Germline V gene sequence: CDR1 SGHRS, CDR2 YFSETQ. This CDR3 spans 15 amino acids. This CDR3 is CASSLFGTGNTEAFF. The DNA of the CDR3 is TGCGCCAGCAGCCTTTTCGGGACAGGGAACACTGAAGCTTTCTTT.

V gene TRBV29-1 combines with J gene TRBJ1-2; TRBD1 might be the D (5 bases). The V gene's germline CDR1 is SQVTM and CDR2 ANQGSEA. The CDR3 sequence is 14 residues long. V dropped 5 bases and J dropped 10 bases, with 23 bases sitting between them. The CDR3 nucleotides read TGCAGCGTTACCCCCCAGGGCCTGAGCGGGCTCTACACCTTC. Residues: CSVTPQGLSGLYTF. Using reference TRBV29-1 and TRBJ1-2 for the parts outside the CDR3, the full variable domain is SAVISQKPSRDICQRGTSLTIQCQVDSQVTMMFWYRQQPGQSLTLIATANQGSEATYESGFVIDKFPISRPNLTFSTLTVSNMSPEDSSIYLCSVTPQGLSGLYTFGSGTRLTVV.

This clone was seen a few times. This chain connects TRBV7-8 to TRBJ1-5; no reliable D call. In germline, CDR1 is SGHVS, CDR2 FQNEAQ. The CDR3 is made up of 13 amino acids. The germline V and J ends were trimmed by 1 base and 3 bases, with 4 bases remaining between them. CDR3 nucleotide sequence: TGTGCCAGCAGCTTAGGTCCCAATCAGCCCCAGCATTTT. Protein: CASSLGPNQPQHF.

This clone has more than one count but fewer than ten. Other nucleotide sequences from this sample produce the same CDR3. The chain is built from TRBV10-3 and TRBJ2-5; TRBD2 aligns across 7 bases. Germline V CDR1 and CDR2: ENHRY, SYGVKD. This CDR3 is 14 amino acids long. V trimming: 4 bases; J trimming: 2 bases; junction bases outside the gene matches: 4. CDR3 nucleotides: TGTGCCATCAGTGTGGGGGGGGAACAAGAGACCCAGTACTTC. As protein: CAISVGGEQETQYF.

V and J are TRBV11-3 and TRBJ2-3; D not certain. Germline assignment: CDR1 SGHNT and CDR2 YENEEA. V dropped 1 base and J dropped 5 bases, with 10 bases sitting between them. There are 14 residues in the CDR3. The CDR3 nucleotides read TGTGCCAGCAGCTTAGCCAGTAATGGAGATACGCAGTATTTT. This gives the protein CASSLASNGDTQYF.

The chain uses TRBV5-1 and TRBJ1-4, with 7 bases identical to TRBD1. Germline lookup yields CDR1 SGHRS and CDR2 YFSETQ. The junction had 7 bases not matched to a gene; V was cut back by 9 bases and J by 5 bases. The length of the CDR3 is 13 residues. The CDR3, as DNA: TGCGCCACACGGGACAGTCAAAATGAAAAACTGTTTTTT. Amino acids: CATRDSQNEKLFF. Variable domain in full (rest from reference TRBV5-1 and TRBJ1-4): KAGVTQTPRYLIKTRGQQVTLSCSPISGHRSVSWYQQTPGQGLQFLFEYFSETQRNKGNFPGRFSGRQFSNSRSEMNVSTLELGDSALYLCATRDSQNEKLFFGSGTQLSVL.

The chain is built from TRBV2 and TRBJ1-6; 11 bases line up with TRBD1. V gave up 11 bases and J gave up 9 bases; unmatched junction bases: 9. This CDR3 has 14 amino acids. CDR1 is SNHLY and CDR2 is FYNNEI in the germline V gene. The chain's CDR3 is CAGTGQGASSPLHF. The CDR3 region has the DNA TGTGCCGGGACTGGACAGGGGGCTTCTTCACCCCTCCACTTT.